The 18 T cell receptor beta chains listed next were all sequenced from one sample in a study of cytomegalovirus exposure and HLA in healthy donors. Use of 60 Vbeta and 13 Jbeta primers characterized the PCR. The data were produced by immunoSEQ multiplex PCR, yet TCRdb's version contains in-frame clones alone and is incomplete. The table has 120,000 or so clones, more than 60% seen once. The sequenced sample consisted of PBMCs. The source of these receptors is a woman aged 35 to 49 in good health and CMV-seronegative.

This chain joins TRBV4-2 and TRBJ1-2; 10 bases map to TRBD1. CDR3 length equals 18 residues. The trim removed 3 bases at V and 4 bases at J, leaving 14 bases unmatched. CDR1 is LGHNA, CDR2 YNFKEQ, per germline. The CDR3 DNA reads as TGTGCCAGCAGCCATCCCCCAACTGGACAGGGGGACCTCTATGGCTACACCTTC. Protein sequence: CASSHPPTGQGDLYGYTF.

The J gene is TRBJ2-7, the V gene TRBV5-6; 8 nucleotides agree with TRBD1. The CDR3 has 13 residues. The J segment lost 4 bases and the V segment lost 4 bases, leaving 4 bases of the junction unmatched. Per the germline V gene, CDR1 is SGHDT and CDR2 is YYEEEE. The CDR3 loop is CASSPDRAYEQYF. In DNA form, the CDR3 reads TGTGCCAGCAGCCCGGACAGGGCTTACGAGCAGTACTTC.

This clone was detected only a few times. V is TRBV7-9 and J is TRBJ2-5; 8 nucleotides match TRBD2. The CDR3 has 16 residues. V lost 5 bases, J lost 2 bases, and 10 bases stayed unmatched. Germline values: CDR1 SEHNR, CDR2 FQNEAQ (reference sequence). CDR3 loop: CASSPPLAGPQETQYF. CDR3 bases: TGTGCCAGCAGCCCGCCGCTAGCGGGCCCACAAGAGACCCAGTACTTC.

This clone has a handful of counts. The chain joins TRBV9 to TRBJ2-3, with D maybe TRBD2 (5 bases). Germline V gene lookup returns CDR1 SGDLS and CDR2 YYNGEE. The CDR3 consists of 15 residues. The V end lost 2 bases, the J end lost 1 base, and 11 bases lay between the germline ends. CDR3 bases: TGTGCCAGCAGCGTTACGGTCGGGGGCACAGATACGCAGTATTTT. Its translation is CASSVTVGGTDTQYF.

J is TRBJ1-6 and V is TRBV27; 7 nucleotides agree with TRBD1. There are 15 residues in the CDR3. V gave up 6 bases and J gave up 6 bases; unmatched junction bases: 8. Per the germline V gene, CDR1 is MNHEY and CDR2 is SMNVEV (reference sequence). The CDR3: CASSSSGTANSPLHF. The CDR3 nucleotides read TGTGCCAGCAGCTCCTCCGGGACAGCTAATTCACCCCTCCACTTT.

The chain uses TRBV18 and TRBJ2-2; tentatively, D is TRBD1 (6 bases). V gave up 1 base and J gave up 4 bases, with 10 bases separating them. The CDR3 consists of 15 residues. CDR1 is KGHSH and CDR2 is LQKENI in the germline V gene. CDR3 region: CASSPLQGGTGELFF. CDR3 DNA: TGTGCCAGCTCACCACTACAGGGCGGCACCGGGGAGCTGTTTTTT.

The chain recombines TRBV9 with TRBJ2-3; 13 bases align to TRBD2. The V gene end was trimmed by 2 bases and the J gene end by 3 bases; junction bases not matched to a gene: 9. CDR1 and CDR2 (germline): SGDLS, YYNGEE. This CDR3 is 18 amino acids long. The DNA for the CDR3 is TGTGCCAGCAGCGTGGGGACCGGGACTAGCGGGATAACAGATACGCAGTATTTT. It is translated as CASSVGTGTSGITDTQYF.

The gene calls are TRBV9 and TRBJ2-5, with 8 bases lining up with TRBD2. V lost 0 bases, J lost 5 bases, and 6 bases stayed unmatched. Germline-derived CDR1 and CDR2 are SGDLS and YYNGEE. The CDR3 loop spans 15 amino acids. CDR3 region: CASSVGAAGVETQYF. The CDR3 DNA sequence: TGTGCCAGCAGCGTAGGAGCAGCGGGAGTTGAGACCCAGTACTTC.

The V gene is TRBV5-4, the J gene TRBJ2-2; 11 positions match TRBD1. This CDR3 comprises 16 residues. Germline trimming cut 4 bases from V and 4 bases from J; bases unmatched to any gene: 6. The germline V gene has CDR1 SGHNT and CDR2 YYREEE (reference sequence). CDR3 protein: CASSPPGTGGTGELFF. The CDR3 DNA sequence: TGTGCCAGCAGCCCCCCCGGGACAGGGGGCACCGGGGAGCTGTTTTTT.

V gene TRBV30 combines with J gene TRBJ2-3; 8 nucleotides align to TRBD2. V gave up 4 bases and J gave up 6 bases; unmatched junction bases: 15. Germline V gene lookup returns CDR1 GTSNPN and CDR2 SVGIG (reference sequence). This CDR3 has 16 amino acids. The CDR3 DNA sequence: TGTGCCTGGAACGGGGGAACAGCGGGGGTGTCGGATACGCAGTATTTT. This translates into CAWNGGTAGVSDTQYF.

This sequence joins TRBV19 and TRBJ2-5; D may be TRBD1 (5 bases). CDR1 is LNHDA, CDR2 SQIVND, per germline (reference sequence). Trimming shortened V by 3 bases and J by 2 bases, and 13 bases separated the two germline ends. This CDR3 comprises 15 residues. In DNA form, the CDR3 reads TGTGCCAGTAGTATCGAGACAGAGCGACAAGAGACCCAGTACTTC. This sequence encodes CASSIETERQETQYF.

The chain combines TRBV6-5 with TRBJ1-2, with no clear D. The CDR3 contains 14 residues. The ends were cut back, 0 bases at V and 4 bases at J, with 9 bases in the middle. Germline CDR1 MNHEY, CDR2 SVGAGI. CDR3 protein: CASSYSIHIYGYTF. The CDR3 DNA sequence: TGTGCCAGCAGTTACTCGATTCACATCTATGGCTACACCTTC.

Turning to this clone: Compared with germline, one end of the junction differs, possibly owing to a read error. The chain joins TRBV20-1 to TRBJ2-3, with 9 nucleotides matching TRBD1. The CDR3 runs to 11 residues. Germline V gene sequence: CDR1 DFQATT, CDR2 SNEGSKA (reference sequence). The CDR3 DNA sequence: TGCAGTGCCTCCCGCCGGGACAGGGTAGTGTTT. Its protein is CSASRRDRVVF.

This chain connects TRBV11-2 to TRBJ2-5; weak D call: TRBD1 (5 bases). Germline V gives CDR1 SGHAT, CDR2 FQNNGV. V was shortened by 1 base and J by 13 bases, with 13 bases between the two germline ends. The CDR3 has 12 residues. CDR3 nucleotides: TGTGCCAGCAGCTTAGGTCAGGGTAGCCCGTACTTC. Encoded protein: CASSLGQGSPYF.

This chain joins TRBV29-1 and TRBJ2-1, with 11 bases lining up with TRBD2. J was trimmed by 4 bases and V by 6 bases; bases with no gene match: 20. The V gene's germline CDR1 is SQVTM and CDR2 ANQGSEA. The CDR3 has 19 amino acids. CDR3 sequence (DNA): TGCAGCGTCAAAAAACTAGCGGGAGACGGTGGGCAGGGGTACAATGAGCAGTTCTTC. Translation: CSVKKLAGDGGQGYNEQFF.

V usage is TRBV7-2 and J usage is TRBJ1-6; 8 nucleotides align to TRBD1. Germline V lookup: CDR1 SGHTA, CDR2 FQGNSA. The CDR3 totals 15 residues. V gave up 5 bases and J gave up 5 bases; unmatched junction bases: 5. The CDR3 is CASSNSGQDNSPLHF. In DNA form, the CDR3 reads TGTGCCAGCAGCAACTCGGGACAGGATAATTCACCCCTCCACTTT.

The CDR3 region is CASSVESPGTGANVLTF. The DNA of the CDR3 is TGTGCCAGCAGCGTAGAAAGTCCGGGGACTGGGGCCAACGTCCTGACTTTC. V usage is TRBV9 and J usage is TRBJ2-6; D perhaps matches TRBD2 (5 bases). The CDR3 has 17 residues. With 0 bases removed from V and 2 bases from J, the gap between germline ends came to 12 bases. Germline-derived CDR1 and CDR2 are SGDLS and YYNGEE.

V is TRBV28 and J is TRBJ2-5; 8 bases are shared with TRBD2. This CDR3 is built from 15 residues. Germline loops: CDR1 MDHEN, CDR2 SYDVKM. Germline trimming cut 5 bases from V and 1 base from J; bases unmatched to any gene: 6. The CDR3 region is CASSRVAGTQETQYF. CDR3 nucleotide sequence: TGTGCCAGCAGTCGAGTAGCGGGAACCCAAGAGACCCAGTACTTC.